Listed here are 19 T cell receptor beta chains from one sample, sequenced in a study of identical twins. TCRdb reanalysed the 5' RACE reads using MiXCR and keeps one entry per CDR3 protein. Of approximately 700,000 distinct CDR3 sequences in the sample, 5.5% to 6.5% are singletons; the top ten hold about 2%. Sequencing used naive T cells sorted from blood. These receptors were taken from a man younger than 35 in good health.

The rearrangement joins TRBV10-3 to TRBJ2-7, with D maybe TRBD1 (5 bases). The CDR3 sequence is 15 residues long. Trimming shortened V by 5 bases and J by 0 bases, and 14 bases separated the two germline ends. Germline values: CDR1 ENHRY, CDR2 SYGVKD. The CDR3 sequence: CAISQGRGGSYEQYF. In DNA, the CDR3 is TGTGCCATCAGTCAGGGCCGAGGCGGCTCCTACGAGCAGTACTTC.

This clonotype turned up a few times. The genes are TRBV21-1 and TRBJ1-4. TRBV21-1 is a pseudogene segment. This CDR3 spans 13 amino acids. CDR3 loop: CASSNWGGEKLFF. The CDR3, as DNA: TGTGCCAGCAGCAATTGGGGAGGTGAAAAACTGTTTTTT.

J is TRBJ1-1 and V is TRBV4-1; D might be TRBD1 (6 bases). The CDR3 length is 12 residues. V lost 3 bases and J 5 bases, leaving 7 bases between the germline ends. Germline V gene sequence: CDR1 MGHRA, CDR2 YSYEKL. Written as DNA, the CDR3 is TGCGCCAGCAGCCAGAGGGGGACTGAAGCTTTCTTT. Translating it yields CASSQRGTEAFF.

The rearrangement links TRBV30 to TRBJ2-7; TRBD1 matches 12 bases. V lost 1 base, J lost 3 bases, and 7 bases stayed unmatched. This CDR3 comprises 16 residues. Germline V gives CDR1 GTSNPN, CDR2 SVGIG (reference sequence). In nucleotides, the CDR3 is TGTGCCTGGAGTGCCGTCCGGGACAGGGGGCACTACGAGCAGTACGTC. Translating gives CAWSAVRDRGHYEQYV.

V and J are TRBV7-9 and TRBJ2-3; no firm D call. Germline V lookup: CDR1 SEHNR, CDR2 FQNEAQ (reference sequence). The CDR3 loop spans 16 amino acids. With 1 base removed from V and 2 bases from J, the gap between germline ends came to 13 bases. The CDR3 loop reads CASSLGVGIYTDTQYF. For the CDR3, the DNA is TGTGCCAGCAGCTTAGGAGTTGGCATATACACAGATACGCAGTATTTT.

This clonotype was observed many times. The rearrangement uses TRBV10-1 and TRBJ2-3, with D maybe TRBD2 (6 bases). Trimming left V 10 bases short and J 4 bases short, with 12 bases between. The CDR3 totals 12 residues. The germline V gene has CDR1 WNHNN and CDR2 SYGVQD (reference sequence). The CDR3 loop reads CATAAGPDTQYF. The CDR3 region has the DNA TGCGCCACCGCAGCGGGTCCAGATACGCAGTATTTT.

This clonotype has only a few counts. The chain recombines TRBV20-1 with TRBJ1-6; D is perhaps TRBD1 (5 bases). Germline V gene lookup returns CDR1 DFQATT and CDR2 SNEGSKA (reference sequence). The CDR3 extends over 14 amino acids. V was pared by 6 bases and J by 5 bases, with 14 bases between. The CDR3 sequence: CSAEQVADNSPLHF. CDR3 in DNA: TGCAGTGCAGAACAGGTGGCCGATAATTCACCCCTCCACTTT.

This clonotype was observed at least ten times. The genes are TRBV7-9 and TRBJ2-7; 8 bases agree with TRBD2. CDR1 and CDR2 from the germline V gene are SEHNR and FQNEAQ (reference sequence). The CDR3 consists of 13 residues. With V trimmed by 4 bases and J by 6 bases, 5 bases remained unmatched. The chain's CDR3 is CASSSGTRGEQYF. The DNA of the CDR3 is TGTGCCAGCAGCTCCGGGACTAGGGGCGAGCAGTACTTC.

This clonotype has at least ten counts. This chain's CDR3 is CASSRDRAYEQYV. CDR3 in DNA: TGTGCCAGCAGCCGGGACAGGGCCTACGAGCAGTACGTC. This rearrangement joins TRBV5-5 to TRBJ2-7; 9 bases agree with TRBD1. The CDR3 extends over 13 amino acids. V dropped 4 bases and J dropped 2; count of bases not matched to a gene: 1. Per germline, CDR1 SGHKS and CDR2 YYEKEE (reference sequence).

This clonotype has more than one count but fewer than ten. The V call is TRBV5-1, the J call TRBJ2-7; the D gene is possibly TRBD1 (5 bases). The germline V gene has CDR1 SGHRS and CDR2 YFSETQ. This CDR3 has 16 residues. Trimming left V 4 bases short and J 7 bases short, with 24 bases between. The CDR3 reads CASSRNRLGNSREQYV. The DNA of the CDR3 is TGCGCCAGCAGCCGGAACAGGTTGGGGAATTCGCGGGAGCAGTACGTC.

This clonotype showed up many times. The chain links TRBV10-3 to TRBJ1-4; 7 nucleotides match TRBD1. The CDR3 loop spans 13 amino acids. The V gene's germline CDR1 is ENHRY and CDR2 SYGVKD. Germline trimming cut 6 bases from V and 7 bases from J; bases unmatched to any gene: 5. The DNA of the CDR3 is TGTGCCATCAGAGACAGGGCCGGTGAAAAACTGTTTTTT. Translating it yields CAIRDRAGEKLFF.

This clonotype occurred many times. V usage is TRBV28 and J usage is TRBJ2-3, with TRBD2 matching over 8 bases. The CDR3 has 18 amino acids. The germline CDR1 and CDR2 sequences are MDHEN and SYDVKM. Trimming took 7 bases from V and 3 from J; bases not matched to a gene: 18. As DNA, the CDR3 is TGTGCCAGCATTTCGATAGGTCGAAGCGGGAGAGGGACAGATACGCAGTATTTT. This sequence encodes CASISIGRSGRGTDTQYF.

Worth noting for this clonotype: A read error may explain this, as a much larger clone is one base away. J is TRBJ2-5 and V is TRBV12-3 or TRBV12-4; 12 bases line up with TRBD2. The CDR3 contains 16 residues. Trimming took 4 bases from V and 2 from J; bases not matched to a gene: 5. The chain's CDR3 is CASSSGLAGSQETQYF. Written as DNA, the CDR3 is TGTGCCAGCAGTTCCGGACTAGCGGGAAGTCAAGAGACCCAGTACTTC.

This clonotype appeared a few times. The chain uses TRBV11-1 and TRBJ2-1; weak D call: TRBD1 (5 bases). V gave up 4 bases and J gave up 4 bases, with 14 bases separating them. Per germline, CDR1 SGHAT and CDR2 FQDESV (reference sequence). This CDR3 has 15 amino acids. In DNA form, the CDR3 reads TGTGCCAGCAGCTCCCCCTACACAGGTTACAATGAGCAGTTCTTC. Translating gives CASSSPYTGYNEQFF.

This clonotype turned up a few times. The J gene is TRBJ2-3, the V gene TRBV20-1; 11 bases align to TRBD2. Germline V gene sequence: CDR1 DFQATT, CDR2 SNEGSKA (reference sequence). CDR3 length equals 15 residues. The V gene end was trimmed by 6 bases and the J gene end by 4 bases; junction bases not matched to a gene: 9. Written as DNA, the CDR3 is TGCAGTGCGGTCGCCGGGACTAGCGGTGCAGATACGCAGTATTTT. Protein sequence: CSAVAGTSGADTQYF.

There are many counts of this clonotype. The CDR3 DNA reads TGTGCCAGCAGTTACACCGGGAGTCAGCCCCAGCATTTT. It encodes CASSYTGSQPQHF. This sequence joins TRBV6-5 and TRBJ1-5; no clear D. Trimming left V 2 bases short and J 6 bases short, with 8 bases between. The CDR3 has 13 residues. CDR1 and CDR2 (germline): MNHEY, SVGAGI.

This clonotype appeared many times. The chain links TRBV6-1 to TRBJ1-4; D remains ambiguous. Per the germline V gene, CDR1 is MNHNS and CDR2 is SASEGT. V lost 6 bases to trimming and J lost 0 bases, with 11 bases between them. This CDR3 region has 15 residues. The DNA of the CDR3 is TGTGCCAGCAGCCGAGAGAGAGCAACTAATGAAAAACTGTTTTTT. Protein: CASSRERATNEKLFF.

This clonotype was found many times. V is TRBV20-1 and J is TRBJ2-7; 8 bases are shared with TRBD2. V lost 4 bases, J lost 2 bases, and 10 bases stayed unmatched. Per germline, CDR1 DFQATT and CDR2 SNEGSKA (reference sequence). The CDR3 extends over 15 amino acids. CDR3 amino acids: CSANRGGSSTYEQYV. The CDR3 DNA follows: TGCAGTGCTAATCGGGGGGGGTCCTCCACCTACGAGCAGTACGTC.

This clonotype appeared many times. The rearrangement uses TRBV6-2 or TRBV6-3 and TRBJ2-6; D unclear. Germline V CDR1 and CDR2: MNHEY, SVGEGT. V lost 0 bases and J 1 base, leaving 10 bases between the germline ends. There are 17 residues in the CDR3. Here the CDR3 DNA reads TGTGCCAGCAGTTACTCTACTTTGCTGTCTGGGGCCAACGTCCTGACTTTC. Translated, it gives CASSYSTLLSGANVLTF.